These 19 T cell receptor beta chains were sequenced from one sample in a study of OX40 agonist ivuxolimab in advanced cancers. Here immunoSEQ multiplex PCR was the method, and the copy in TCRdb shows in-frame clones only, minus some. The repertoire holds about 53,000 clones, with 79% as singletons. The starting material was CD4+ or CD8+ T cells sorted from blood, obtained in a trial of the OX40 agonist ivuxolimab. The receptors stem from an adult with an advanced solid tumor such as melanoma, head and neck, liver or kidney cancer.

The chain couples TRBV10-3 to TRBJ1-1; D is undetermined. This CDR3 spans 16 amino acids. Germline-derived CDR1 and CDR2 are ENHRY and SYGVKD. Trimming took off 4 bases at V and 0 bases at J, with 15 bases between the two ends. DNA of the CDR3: TGTGCCATCAGTGGGGGATACGGCTACATGAACACTGAAGCTTTCTTT. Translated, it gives CAISGGYGYMNTEAFF.

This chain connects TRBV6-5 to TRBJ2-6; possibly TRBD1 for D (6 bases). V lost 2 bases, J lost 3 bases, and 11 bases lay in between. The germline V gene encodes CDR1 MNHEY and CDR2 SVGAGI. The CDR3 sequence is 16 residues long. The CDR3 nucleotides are TGTGCCAGCAGTTACGGGGGCCGCAGTGGGGCCAACGTCCTGACTTTC. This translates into CASSYGGRSGANVLTF.

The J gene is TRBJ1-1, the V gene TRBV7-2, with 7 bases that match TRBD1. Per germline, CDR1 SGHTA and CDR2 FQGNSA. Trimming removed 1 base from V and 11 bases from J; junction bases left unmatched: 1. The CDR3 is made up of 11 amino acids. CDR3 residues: CASSLEQGAFF. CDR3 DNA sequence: TGTGCCAGCAGCTTAGAACAGGGGGCTTTCTTT.

This CDR3 reads CASSSGTTQGYYGYTF. The CDR3 bases are TGTGCCAGCAGCTCCGGCACCACACAGGGGTACTATGGCTACACCTTC. The V call is TRBV9, the J call TRBJ1-2, with 7 nucleotides matching TRBD1. Losses at the gene ends were 4 bases for V and 3 bases for J; bases not matched to a gene: 12. The CDR3 is 16 amino acids. Germline CDR1 is SGDLS and CDR2 is YYNGEE.

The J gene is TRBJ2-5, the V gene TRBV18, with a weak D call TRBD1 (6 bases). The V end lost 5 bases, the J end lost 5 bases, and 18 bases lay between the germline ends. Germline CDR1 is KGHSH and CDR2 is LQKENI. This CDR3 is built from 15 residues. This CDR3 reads CASSTGTQGSETQYF. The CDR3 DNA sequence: TGTGCCAGCTCAACCGGGACACAGGGATCGGAGACCCAGTACTTC.

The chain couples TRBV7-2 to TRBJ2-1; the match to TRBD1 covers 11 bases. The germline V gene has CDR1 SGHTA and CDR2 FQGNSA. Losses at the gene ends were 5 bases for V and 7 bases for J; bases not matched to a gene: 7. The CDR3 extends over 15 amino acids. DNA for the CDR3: TGTGCCAGCAGCCTGGACAGGGGGCTCCCGAATGAGCAGTTCTTC. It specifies CASSLDRGLPNEQFF. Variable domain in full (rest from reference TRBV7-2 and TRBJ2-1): GAGVSQSPSNKVTEKGKDVELRCDPISGHTALYWYRQSLGQGLEFLIYFQGNSAPDKSGLPSDRFSAERTGGSVSTLTIQRTQQEDSAVYLCASSLDRGLPNEQFFGPGTRLTVL.

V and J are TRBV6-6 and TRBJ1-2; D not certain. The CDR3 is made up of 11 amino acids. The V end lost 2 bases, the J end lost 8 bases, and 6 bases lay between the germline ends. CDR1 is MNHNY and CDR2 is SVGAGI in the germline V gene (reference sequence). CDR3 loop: CASSYGQGYTF. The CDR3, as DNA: TGTGCCAGCAGTTACGGGCAAGGCTACACCTTC.

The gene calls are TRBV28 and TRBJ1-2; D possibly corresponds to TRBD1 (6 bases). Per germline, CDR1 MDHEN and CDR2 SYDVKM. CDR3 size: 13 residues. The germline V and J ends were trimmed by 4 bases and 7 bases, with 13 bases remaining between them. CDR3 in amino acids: CASSSYGQFGYTF. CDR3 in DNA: TGTGCCAGCAGTTCCTACGGACAGTTTGGCTACACCTTC.

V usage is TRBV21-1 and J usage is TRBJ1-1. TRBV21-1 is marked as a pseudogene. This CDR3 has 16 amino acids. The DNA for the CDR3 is TGTGCCAGCAGCAAAGGGGTCCGGCGGCGGGTCACTGAAGCTTTCTTT. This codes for CASSKGVRRRVTEAFF.

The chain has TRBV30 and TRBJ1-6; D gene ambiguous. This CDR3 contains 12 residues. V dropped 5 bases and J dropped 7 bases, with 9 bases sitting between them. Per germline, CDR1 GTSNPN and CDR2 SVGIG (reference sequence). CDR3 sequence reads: CAWGRTNSPLHF. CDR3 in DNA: TGTGCCTGGGGGAGGACCAATTCACCCCTCCACTTT.

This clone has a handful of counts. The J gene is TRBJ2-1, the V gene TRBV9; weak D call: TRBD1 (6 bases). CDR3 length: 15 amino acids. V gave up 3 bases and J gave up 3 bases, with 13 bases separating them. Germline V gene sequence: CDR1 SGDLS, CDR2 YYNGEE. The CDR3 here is CASSATGTLYNEQFF. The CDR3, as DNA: TGTGCCAGCAGCGCAACAGGGACCCTCTACAATGAGCAGTTCTTC.

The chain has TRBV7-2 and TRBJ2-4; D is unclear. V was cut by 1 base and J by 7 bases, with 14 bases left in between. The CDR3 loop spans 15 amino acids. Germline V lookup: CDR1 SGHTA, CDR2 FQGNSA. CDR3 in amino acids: CASSLVGFLGNIQYF. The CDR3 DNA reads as TGTGCCAGCAGCTTAGTGGGGTTCCTCGGGAACATTCAGTACTTC.

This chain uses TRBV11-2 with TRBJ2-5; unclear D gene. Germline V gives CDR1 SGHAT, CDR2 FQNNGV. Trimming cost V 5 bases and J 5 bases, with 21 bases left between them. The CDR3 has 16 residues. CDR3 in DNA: TGTGCCAGCAGCCGAGAGCCGTTTAGGATGAGGGAGACCCAGTACTTC. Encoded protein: CASSREPFRMRETQYF.

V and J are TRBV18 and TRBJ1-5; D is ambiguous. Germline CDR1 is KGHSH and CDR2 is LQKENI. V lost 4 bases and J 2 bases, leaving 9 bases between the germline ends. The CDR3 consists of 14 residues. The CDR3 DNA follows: TGTGCCAGCTCACGACTGGACGGCAATCAGCCCCAGCATTTT. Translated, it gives CASSRLDGNQPQHF.

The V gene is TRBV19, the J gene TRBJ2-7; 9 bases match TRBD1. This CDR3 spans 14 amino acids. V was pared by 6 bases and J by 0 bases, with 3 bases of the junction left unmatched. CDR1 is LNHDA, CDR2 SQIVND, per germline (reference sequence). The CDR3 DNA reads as TGTGCCAGTAGGCTACAGGGGGCCTCCTACGAGCAGTACTTC. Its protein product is CASRLQGASYEQYF.

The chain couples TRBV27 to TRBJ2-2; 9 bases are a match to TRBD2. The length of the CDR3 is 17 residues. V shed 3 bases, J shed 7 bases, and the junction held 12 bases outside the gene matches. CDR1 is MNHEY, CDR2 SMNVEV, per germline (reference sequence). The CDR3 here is CASSFRRGRARGGELFF. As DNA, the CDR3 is TGTGCCAGCAGTTTTCGTCGCGGGAGGGCCCGGGGCGGGGAGCTGTTTTTT.

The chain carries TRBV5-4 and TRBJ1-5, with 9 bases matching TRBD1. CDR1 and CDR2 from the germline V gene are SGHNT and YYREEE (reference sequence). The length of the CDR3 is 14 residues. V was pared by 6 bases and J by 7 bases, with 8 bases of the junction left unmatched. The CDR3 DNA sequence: TGTGCCAGCACCTCGACAGGGGGGGAACAGCCCCAGCATTTT. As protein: CASTSTGGEQPQHF.

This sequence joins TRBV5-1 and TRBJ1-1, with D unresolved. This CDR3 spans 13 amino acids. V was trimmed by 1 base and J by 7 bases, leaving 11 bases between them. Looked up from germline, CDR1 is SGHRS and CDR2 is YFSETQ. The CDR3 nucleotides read TGCGCCAGCAGCTTGACCGGACTTTATGAAGCTTTCTTT. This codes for CASSLTGLYEAFF.

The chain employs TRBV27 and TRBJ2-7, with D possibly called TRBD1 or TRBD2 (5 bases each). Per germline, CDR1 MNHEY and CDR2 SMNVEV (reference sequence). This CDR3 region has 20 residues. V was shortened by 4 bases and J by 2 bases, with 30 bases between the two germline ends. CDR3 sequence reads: CASSSLEGTPFGGLTYEQYF. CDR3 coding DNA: TGTGCCAGCAGTTCCCTCGAGGGTACCCCTTTTGGGGGTCTAACCTACGAGCAGTACTTC.